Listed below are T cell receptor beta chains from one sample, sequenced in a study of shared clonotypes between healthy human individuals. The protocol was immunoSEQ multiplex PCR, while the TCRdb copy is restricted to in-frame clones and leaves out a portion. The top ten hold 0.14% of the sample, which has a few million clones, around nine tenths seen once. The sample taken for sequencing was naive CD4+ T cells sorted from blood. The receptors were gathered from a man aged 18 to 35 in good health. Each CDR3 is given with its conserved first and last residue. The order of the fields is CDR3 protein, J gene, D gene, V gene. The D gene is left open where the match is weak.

CASSLGGQRGYGYTF TRBJ1-2 . TRBV5-4
CASSRGEGVNEKLFF TRBJ1-4 . TRBV4-3
CASSLEWNQPQHF TRBJ1-5 . TRBV5-5
CASSIDLPTPTGRTDTQYF TRBJ2-3 . TRBV19
CASSLDPNGVLAGDQETQYF TRBJ2-5 TRBD2 TRBV5-4
CASSQDSAANQPQHF TRBJ1-5 . TRBV4-3
CASLSWAGEQFF TRBJ2-1 . TRBV5-1
CASSRQPGQGVGETQYF TRBJ2-5 TRBD1 TRBV5-1
CASSTSGGATAQYF TRBJ2-3 TRBD2 TRBV9
CASSPGENSPLHF TRBJ1-6 . TRBV18
CASSKGSGQVSTEAFF TRBJ1-1 . TRBV19
CASSASGTGDSEQYF TRBJ2-7 TRBD1 TRBV25-1
CASSPRRGRYNEQFF TRBJ2-1 . TRBV18
CASSPGVEDTEAFF TRBJ1-1 . TRBV18
CASTRVSYQPQHF TRBJ1-5 . TRBV6-5
CASSSSSETQYF TRBJ2-5 . TRBV11-2
CAISDLGSGETQYF TRBJ2-5 . TRBV10-3
CAIGQLLTDTQYF TRBJ2-3 . TRBV6-6
CAWSVGWAAKNIQYF TRBJ2-4 . TRBV30
CAWSDQGVEAFF TRBJ1-1 TRBD1 TRBV30
CASSHFTSGGPDTQYF TRBJ2-3 TRBD2 TRBV4-1
CASNLIGGNTEAFF TRBJ1-1 . TRBV5-4
CASSQGVSDHTGYTF TRBJ1-2 . TRBV4-3
CASSGGRFNSPLHF TRBJ1-6 . TRBV7-2
CAWSVGGAYEQYF TRBJ2-7 TRBD2 TRBV30
CASSYLDNTEAFF TRBJ1-1 . TRBV6-5
CAISGREEGGYYEQYF TRBJ2-7 TRBD2 TRBV10-3
CASSYVRGGGEKLFF TRBJ1-4 . TRBV6-5
CASGDTGQRDTEAFF TRBJ1-1 TRBD1 TRBV2
CASSLVGQNNSPLHF TRBJ1-6 . TRBV7-8
CASSSGGSSGTGGNTIYF TRBJ1-3 TRBD1 TRBV5-1
CASSELQGITGEQYF TRBJ2-7 . TRBV18
CATSRNSRGGANEQFF TRBJ2-1 TRBD2 TRBV15
CAWRGGGDTEAFF TRBJ1-1 . TRBV30
CASNLAGGPDF TRBJ2-5 TRBD2 TRBV2
CASSVEGHPNTEAFF TRBJ1-1 . TRBV9
CASSFLNGETQYF TRBJ2-5 . TRBV7-2
CASSLEFGQGANGYTF TRBJ1-2 TRBD1 TRBV7-9
CASSVEGWQGTDEQYF TRBJ2-7 . TRBV9
CASSEWTGGYEQYF TRBJ2-7 TRBD1 TRBV10-1
CASSQILGGRSSYEQYF TRBJ2-7 . TRBV4-2
CASSLGGFLQETQYF TRBJ2-5 . TRBV5-4
CASSTSGTGLTTSNQPQHF TRBJ1-5 TRBD1 TRBV19
CAISDFGGQGAYEQYF TRBJ2-7 TRBD1 TRBV10-3
CASSYFPTGGYEQYF TRBJ2-7 TRBD1 TRBV6-5
CASSLTGTSSYNSPLHF TRBJ1-6 . TRBV7-9
CASSGSEGYTF TRBJ1-2 . TRBV2
CASSFRGLSGRTDTQYF TRBJ2-3 . TRBV7-9
CASSGTSGGISDTQYF TRBJ2-3 TRBD2 TRBV2
CASSEFTGNIPYEQYF TRBJ2-7 . TRBV6-1
CASSSQGLGTEAFF TRBJ1-1 TRBD1 TRBV7-3